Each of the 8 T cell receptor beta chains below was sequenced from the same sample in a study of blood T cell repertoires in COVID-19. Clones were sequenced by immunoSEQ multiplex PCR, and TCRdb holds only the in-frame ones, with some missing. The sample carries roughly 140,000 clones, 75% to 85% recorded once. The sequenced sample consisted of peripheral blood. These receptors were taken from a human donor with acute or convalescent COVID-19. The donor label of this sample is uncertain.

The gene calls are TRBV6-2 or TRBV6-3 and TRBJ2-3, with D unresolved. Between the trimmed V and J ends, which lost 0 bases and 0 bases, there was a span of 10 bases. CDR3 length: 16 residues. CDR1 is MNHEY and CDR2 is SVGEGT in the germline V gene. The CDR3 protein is CASSYSLSASTDTQYF. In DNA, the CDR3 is TGTGCCAGCAGTTACTCGTTGAGCGCTAGCACAGATACGCAGTATTTT.

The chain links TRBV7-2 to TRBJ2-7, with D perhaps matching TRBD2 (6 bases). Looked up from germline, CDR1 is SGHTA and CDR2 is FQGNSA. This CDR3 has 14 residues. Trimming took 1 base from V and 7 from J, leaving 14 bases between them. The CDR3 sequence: CASSLGAGAGEQYF. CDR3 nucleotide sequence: TGTGCCAGCAGCTTAGGGGCAGGAGCGGGTGAGCAGTACTTC.

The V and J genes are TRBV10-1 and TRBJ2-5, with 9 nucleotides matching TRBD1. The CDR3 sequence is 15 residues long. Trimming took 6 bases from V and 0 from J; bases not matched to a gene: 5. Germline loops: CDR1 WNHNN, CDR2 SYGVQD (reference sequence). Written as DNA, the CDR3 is TGCGCCAGCAGCTCAGGGACAGGGTACCAAGAGACCCAGTACTTC. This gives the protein CASSSGTGYQETQYF.

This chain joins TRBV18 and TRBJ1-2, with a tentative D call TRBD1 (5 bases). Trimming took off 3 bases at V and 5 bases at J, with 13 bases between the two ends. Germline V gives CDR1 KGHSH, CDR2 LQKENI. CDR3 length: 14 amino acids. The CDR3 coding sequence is TGTGCCAGCTCACCTCCCCGACAGATTTATGGCTACACCTTC. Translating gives CASSPPRQIYGYTF.

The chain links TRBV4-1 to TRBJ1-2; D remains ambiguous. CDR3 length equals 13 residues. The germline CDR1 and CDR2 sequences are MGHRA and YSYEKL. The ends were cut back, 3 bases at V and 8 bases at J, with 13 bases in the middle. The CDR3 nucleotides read TGCGCCAGCAGCCATGCCTGGAGTGAGGGCTACACCTTC. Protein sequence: CASSHAWSEGYTF.

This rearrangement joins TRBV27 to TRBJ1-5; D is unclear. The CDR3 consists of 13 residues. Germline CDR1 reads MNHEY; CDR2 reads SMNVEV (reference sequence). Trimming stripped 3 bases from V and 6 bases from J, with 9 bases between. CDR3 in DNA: TGTGCCAGCAGTTTTGGAAGGAGTCAGCCCCAGCATTTT. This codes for CASSFGRSQPQHF.

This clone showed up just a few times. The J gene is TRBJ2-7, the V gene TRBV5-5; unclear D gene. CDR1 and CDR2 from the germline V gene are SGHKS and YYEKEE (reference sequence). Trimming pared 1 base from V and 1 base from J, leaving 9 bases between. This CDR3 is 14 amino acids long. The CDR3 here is CASSLSAVSYEQYF. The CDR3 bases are TGTGCCAGCAGCTTGTCGGCGGTTTCCTACGAGCAGTACTTC. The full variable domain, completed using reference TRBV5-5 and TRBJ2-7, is DAGVTQSPTHLIKTRGQQVTLRCSPISGHKSVSWYQQVLGQGPQFIFQYYEKEERGRGNFPDRFSARQFPNYSSELNVNALLLGDSALYLCASSLSAVSYEQYFGPGTRLTVT.

In DNA, the CDR3 is TGTGCCAGCAGCAGCGATCCCCGGACAACCTATGGCTACACCTTC. Encoded protein: CASSSDPRTTYGYTF. This chain uses TRBV6-5 with TRBJ1-2, with D tentatively TRBD1 (5 bases). The CDR3 spans 15 residues. The V end was cut by 6 bases, the J end by 4 bases, with 18 bases between. The germline CDR1 and CDR2 sequences are MNHEY and SVGAGI.